This T cell receptor beta chain was sequenced in a study of a mutant IDH1 vaccine in newly diagnosed glioma. The germline V gene encodes CDR1 SGHTA and CDR2 FQGNSA. The CDR3 sequence is 17 residues long. V trimming: 5 bases; J trimming: 6 bases; junction bases outside the gene matches: 12. Stated time point: week 35, safety follow-up. Alongside topical imiquimod, each dose of vaccine comprised 300 ug of mutant IDH1 20-mer peptide. This clone was seen only a few times. The target antigen is unknown. The repertoire was sequenced with immunoSEQ multiplex PCR; TCRdb's copy has only in-frame clones and lacks some. The sample holds about 46,000 clones, around 92% seen once.

This chain joins TRBV7-2 and TRBJ2-1; TRBD2 matches at 11 bases. The TCR comes from a man in his fifties or sixties with glioma. The sequenced sample was PBMCs, obtained from a glioma patient whose treatment included an IDH1 peptide vaccine. The CDR3 loop is CASSLTTTSGALNEQFF. In nucleotides, the CDR3 is TGTGCCAGCAGCCTAACTACGACTAGCGGGGCACTCAATGAGCAGTTCTTC.